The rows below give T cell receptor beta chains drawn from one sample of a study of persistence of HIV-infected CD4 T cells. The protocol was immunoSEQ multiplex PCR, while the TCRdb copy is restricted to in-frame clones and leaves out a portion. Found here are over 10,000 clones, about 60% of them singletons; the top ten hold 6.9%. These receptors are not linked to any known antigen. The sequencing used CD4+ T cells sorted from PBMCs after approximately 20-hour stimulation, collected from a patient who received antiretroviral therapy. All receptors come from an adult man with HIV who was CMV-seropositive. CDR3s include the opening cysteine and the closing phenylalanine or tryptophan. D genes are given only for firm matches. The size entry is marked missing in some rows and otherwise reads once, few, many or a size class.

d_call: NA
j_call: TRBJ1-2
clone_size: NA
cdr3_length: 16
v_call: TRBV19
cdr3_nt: TGTGCCAGTAGTATAGATCTTCAGACAAATACCTATGGCTACACCTTC
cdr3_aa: CASSIDLQTNTYGYTF

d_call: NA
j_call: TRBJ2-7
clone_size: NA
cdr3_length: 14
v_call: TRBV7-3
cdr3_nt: TGTGCCAGCAGCCCCGGGCTTGGTATGGTCGAGCAGTACTTC
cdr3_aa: CASSPGLGMVEQYF

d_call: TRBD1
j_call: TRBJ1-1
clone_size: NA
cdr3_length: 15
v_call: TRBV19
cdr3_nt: TGTGCCAGTAGACGACAGGGGGTGATGAACACTGAAGCTTTCTTT
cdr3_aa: CASRRQGVMNTEAFF

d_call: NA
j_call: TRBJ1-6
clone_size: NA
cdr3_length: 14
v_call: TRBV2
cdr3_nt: TGTGCCAGCAAACCGGGACACTCAAATTCACCCCTCCACTTT
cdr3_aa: CASKPGHSNSPLHF

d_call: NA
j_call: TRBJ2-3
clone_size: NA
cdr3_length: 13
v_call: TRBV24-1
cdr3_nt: TGTGCCACCAGTGATCCGGGTCACAATACGCAGTATTTT
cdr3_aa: CATSDPGHNTQYF

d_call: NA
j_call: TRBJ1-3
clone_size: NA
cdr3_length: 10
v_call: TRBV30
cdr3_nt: TGTGCCTGGCTTGGAAACACCATATATTTT
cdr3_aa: CAWLGNTIYF

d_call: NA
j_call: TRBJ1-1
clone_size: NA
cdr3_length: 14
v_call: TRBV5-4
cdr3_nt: TGTGCCAGCAGGTCAGCTATTGGGGTCACTGAAGCTTTCTTT
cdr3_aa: CASRSAIGVTEAFF

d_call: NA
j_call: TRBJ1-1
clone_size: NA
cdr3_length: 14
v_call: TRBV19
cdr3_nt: TGTGCCAGTAGTTCCTACCACCCGGGCACTGAAGCTTTCTTT
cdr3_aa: CASSSYHPGTEAFF

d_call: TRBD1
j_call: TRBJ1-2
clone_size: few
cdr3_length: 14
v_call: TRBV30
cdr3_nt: TGTGCCTGGGGAGGGACAGGGGGGAACTATGGCTACACCTTC
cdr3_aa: CAWGGTGGNYGYTF

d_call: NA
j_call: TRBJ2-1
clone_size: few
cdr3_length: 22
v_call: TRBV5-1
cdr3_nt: TGCGCCAGCAGCTTGGCCCGCATTTCCCCCTTAGTGAGCCCGAGCTCCTACAATGAGCAGTTCTTC
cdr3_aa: CASSLARISPLVSPSSYNEQFF

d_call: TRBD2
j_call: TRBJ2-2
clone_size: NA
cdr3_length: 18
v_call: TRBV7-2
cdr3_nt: TGTGCCAGCAGCCTAACCTGGACTAGCGGGAGTGGTACCGGGGAGCTGTTTTTT
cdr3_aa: CASSLTWTSGSGTGELFF

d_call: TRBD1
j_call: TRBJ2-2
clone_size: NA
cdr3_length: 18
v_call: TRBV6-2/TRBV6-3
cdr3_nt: TGTGCCAGCAGTCTATACGCCCCGGGACAGGGGCTCACCGGGGAGCTGTTTTTT
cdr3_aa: CASSLYAPGQGLTGELFF

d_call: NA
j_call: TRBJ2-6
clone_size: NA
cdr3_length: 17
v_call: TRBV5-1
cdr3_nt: TGCGCCAGCAGCTTGGAGGGACGGACGTCTGGGGCCAACGTCCTGACTTTC
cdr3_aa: CASSLEGRTSGANVLTF

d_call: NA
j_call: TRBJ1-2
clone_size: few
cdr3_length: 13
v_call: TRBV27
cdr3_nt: TGTGCCAGCAGTTTACAGGGGAGGGGTGGCTACACCTTC
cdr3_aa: CASSLQGRGGYTF